Sequencing of this T cell receptor beta chain was carried out in a study of T cells expressing NK-cell markers. Looked up from germline, CDR1 is SGHKS and CDR2 is YYEKEE (reference sequence). The CDR3 has 16 residues. TCR beta cDNA was made by 5'RACE template switching with UMIs. Reprocessing the 5' RACE reads, TCRdb reports a single entry for every CDR3 protein and omits DNA. The sample data list 30,000 or so distinct CDR3 sequences. This receptor was taken from a woman aged 18 to 75 in good health. The chain has TRBV5-5 and TRBJ2-2; TCRdb's assignment of TRBD1 cannot be checked, as there is no DNA. The sample comprised blood T cells: a sorted CD56 or NKG2C T cell subset, CD4+ or CD8+ T cells, or bulk PBMC T cells (not recorded which). The CDR3 sequence: CASSLAPGANTGELFF.